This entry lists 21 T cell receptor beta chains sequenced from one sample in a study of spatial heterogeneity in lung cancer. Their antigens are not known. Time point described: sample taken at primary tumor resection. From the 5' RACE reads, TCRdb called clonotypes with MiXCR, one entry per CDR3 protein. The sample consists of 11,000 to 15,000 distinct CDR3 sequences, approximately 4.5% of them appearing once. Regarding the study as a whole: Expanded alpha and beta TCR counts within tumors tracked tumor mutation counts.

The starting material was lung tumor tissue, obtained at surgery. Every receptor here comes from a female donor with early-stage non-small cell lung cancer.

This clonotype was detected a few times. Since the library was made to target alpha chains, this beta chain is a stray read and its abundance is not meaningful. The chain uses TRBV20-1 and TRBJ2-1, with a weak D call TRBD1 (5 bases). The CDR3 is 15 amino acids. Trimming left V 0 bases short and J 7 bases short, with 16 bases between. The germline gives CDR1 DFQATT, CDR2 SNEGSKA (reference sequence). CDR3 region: CSARDPGQGANEQFF. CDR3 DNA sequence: TGCAGTGCTAGAGATCCCGGCCAGGGCGCGAATGAGCAGTTCTTC.

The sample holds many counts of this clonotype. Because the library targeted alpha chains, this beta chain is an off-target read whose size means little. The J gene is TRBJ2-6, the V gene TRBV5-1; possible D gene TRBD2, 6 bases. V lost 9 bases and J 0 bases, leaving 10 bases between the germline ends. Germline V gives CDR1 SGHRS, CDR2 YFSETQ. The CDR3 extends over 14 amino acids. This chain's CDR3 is CAIGSHSGANVLTF. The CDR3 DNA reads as TGCGCCATCGGGAGCCACTCTGGGGCCAACGTCCTGACTTTC.

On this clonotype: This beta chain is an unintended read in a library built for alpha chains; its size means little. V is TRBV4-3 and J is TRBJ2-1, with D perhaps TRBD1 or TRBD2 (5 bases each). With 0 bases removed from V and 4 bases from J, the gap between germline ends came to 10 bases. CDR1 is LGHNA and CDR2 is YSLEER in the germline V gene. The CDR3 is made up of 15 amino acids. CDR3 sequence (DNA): TGCGCCAGCAGCCAAGAGCCGGGACCATACAATGAGCAGTTCTTC. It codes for CASSQEPGPYNEQFF.

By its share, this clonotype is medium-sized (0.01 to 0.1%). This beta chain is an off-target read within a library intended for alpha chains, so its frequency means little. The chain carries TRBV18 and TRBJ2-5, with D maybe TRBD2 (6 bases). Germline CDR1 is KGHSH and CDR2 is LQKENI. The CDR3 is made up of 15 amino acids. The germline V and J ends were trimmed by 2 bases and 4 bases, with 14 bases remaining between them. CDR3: CASSPKRRDRETQYF. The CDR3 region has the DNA TGTGCCAGCTCACCAAAACGGAGGGACCGAGAGACCCAGTACTTC.

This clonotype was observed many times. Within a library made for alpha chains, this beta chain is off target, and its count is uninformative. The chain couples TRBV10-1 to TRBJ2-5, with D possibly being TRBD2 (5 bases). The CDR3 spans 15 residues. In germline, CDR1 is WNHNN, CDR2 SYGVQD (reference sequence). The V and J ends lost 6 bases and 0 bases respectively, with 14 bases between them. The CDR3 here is CASSDRVGDQETQYF. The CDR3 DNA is TGCGCCAGCAGCGATCGGGTCGGGGACCAAGAGACCCAGTACTTC.

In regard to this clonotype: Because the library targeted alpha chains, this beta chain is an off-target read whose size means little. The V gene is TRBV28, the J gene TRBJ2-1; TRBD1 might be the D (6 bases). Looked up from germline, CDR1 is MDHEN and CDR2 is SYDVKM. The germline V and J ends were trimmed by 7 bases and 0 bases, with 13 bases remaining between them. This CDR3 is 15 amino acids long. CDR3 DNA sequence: TGTGCCAGCATTGTAGGGGGAACCTCCTACAATGAGCAGTTCTTC. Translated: CASIVGGTSYNEQFF.

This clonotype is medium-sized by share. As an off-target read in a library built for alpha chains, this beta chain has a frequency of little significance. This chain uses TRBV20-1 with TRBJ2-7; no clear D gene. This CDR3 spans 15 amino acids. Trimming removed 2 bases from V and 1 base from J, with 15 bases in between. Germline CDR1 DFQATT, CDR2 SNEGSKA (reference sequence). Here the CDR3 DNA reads TGCAGTGCTAGAACTTACTTGGGCATGTCCTACGAGCAGTACTTC. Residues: CSARTYLGMSYEQYF.

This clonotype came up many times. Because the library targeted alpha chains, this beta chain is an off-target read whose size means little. The DNA for the CDR3 is TGTGCCAGCAGCCTCGACAGGGAATTAAATGAGCAGTTCTTC. This encodes CASSLDRELNEQFF. V usage is TRBV14 and J usage is TRBJ2-1; 7 nucleotides line up with TRBD1. The CDR3 extends over 14 amino acids. Germline loops: CDR1 SGHDN, CDR2 FVKESK. V gave up 4 bases and J gave up 7 bases; unmatched junction bases: 7.

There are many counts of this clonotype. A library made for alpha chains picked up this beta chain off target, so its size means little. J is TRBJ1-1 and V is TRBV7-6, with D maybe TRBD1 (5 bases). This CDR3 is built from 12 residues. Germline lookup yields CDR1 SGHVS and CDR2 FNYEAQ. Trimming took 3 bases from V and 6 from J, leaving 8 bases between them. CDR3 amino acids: CASSFGGAEAFF. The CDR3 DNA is TGTGCCAGCAGCTTTGGGGGAGCTGAAGCTTTCTTT.

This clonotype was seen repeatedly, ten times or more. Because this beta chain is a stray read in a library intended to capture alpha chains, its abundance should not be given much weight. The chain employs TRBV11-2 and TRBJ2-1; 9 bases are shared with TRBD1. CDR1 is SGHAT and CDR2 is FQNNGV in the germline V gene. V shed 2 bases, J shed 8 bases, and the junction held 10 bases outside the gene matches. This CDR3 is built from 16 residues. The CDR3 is CASSLTTRDRGYEQFF. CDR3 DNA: TGTGCCAGCAGCTTAACTACTAGAGACAGGGGGTATGAGCAGTTCTTC.

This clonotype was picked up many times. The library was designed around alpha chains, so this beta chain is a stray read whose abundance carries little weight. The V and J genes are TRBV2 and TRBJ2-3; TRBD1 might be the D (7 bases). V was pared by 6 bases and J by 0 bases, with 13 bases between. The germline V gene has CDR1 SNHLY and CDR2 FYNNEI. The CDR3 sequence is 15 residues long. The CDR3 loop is CASSAGTASTDTQYF. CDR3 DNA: TGTGCCAGCAGCGCGGGGACAGCTAGCACAGATACGCAGTATTTT.

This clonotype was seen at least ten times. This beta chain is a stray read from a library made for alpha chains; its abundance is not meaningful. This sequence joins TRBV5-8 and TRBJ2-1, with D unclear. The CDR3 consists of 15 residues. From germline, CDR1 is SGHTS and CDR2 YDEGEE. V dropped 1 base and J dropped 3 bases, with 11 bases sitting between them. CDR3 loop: CASSLRLKIYNEQFF. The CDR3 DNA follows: TGTGCCAGCAGCTTGCGTCTGAAGATCTACAATGAGCAGTTCTTC.

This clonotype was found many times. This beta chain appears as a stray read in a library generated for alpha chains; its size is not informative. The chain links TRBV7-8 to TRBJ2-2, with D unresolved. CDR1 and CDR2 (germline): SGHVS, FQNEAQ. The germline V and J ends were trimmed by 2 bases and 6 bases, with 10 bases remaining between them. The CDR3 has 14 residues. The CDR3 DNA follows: TGTGCCAGCAGCTTATTGATTAATGCCGGGGAGCTGTTTTTT. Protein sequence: CASSLLINAGELFF. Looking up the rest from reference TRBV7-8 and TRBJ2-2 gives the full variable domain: GAGVSQSPRYKVAKRGQDVALRCDPISGHVSLFWYQQALGQGPEFLTYFQNEAQLDKSGLPSDRFFAERPEGSVSTLKIQRTQQEDSAVYLCASSLLINAGELFFGEGSRLTVL.

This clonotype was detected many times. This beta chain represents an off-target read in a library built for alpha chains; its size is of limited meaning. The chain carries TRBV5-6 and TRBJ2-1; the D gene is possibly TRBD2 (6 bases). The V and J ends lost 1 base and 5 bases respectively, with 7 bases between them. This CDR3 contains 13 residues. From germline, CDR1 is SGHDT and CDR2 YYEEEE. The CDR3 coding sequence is TGTGCCAGCAGCTTGTGGGGGGACAATGAGCAGTTCTTC. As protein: CASSLWGDNEQFF.

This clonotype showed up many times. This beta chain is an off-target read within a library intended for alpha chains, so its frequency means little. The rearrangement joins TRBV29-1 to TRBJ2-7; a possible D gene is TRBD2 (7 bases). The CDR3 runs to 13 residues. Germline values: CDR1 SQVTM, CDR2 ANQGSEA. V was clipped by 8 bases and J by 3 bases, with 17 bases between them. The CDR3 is CSIGSGEGYEQYF. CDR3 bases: TGCAGCATCGGTTCAGGGGAGGGCTACGAGCAGTACTTC.

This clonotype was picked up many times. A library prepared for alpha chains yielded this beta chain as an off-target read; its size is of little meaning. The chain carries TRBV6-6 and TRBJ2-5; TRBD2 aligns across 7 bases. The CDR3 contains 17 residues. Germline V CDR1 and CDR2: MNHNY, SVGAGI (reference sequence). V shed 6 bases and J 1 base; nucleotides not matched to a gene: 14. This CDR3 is CASSRARGGTPQETQYF. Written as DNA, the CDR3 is TGTGCCAGCAGCCGGGCGCGCGGGGGAACCCCCCAAGAGACCCAGTACTTC.

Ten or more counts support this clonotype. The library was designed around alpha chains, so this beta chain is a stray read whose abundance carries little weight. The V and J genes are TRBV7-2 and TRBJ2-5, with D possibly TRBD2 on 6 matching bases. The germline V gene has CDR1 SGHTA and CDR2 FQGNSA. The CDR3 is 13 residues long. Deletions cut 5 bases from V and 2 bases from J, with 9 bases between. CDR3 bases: TGTGCCAGCAGCAGACTAGTTCAAGAGACCCAGTACTTC. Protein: CASSRLVQETQYF.

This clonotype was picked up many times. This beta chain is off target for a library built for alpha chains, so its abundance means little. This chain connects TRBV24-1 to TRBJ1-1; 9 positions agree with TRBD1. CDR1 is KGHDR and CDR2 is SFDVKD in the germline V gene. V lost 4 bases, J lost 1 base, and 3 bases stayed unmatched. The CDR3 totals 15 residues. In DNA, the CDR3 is TGTGCCACCAGTGAGGGACAGGGTTGGAACACTGAAGCTTTCTTT. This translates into CATSEGQGWNTEAFF.

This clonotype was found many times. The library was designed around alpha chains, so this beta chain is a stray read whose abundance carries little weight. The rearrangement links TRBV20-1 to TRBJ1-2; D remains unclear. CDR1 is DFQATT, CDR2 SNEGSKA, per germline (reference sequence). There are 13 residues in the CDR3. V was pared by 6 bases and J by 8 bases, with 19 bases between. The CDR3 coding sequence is TGCAGTGCAACAGCTATGGGAATGAGAGGCTACACCTTC. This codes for CSATAMGMRGYTF.

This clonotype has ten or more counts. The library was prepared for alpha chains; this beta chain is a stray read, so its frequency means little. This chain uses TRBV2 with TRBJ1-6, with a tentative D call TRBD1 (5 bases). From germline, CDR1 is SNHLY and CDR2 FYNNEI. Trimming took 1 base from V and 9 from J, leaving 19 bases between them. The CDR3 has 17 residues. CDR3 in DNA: TGTGCCAGCAGTGAAGGGACCCGGGGGGGGTGGATTTCACCCCTCCACTTT. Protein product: CASSEGTRGGWISPLHF.

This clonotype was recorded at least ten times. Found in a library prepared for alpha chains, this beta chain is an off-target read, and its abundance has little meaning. The CDR3 here is CASSSLYQETQYF. As DNA, the CDR3 is TGCGCCAGCAGCTCCCTGTACCAAGAGACCCAGTACTTC. This rearrangement joins TRBV5-1 to TRBJ2-5; no clear D. CDR1 is SGHRS and CDR2 is YFSETQ in the germline V gene. This CDR3 comprises 13 residues. V was trimmed by 3 bases and J by 0 bases, leaving 6 bases between them.